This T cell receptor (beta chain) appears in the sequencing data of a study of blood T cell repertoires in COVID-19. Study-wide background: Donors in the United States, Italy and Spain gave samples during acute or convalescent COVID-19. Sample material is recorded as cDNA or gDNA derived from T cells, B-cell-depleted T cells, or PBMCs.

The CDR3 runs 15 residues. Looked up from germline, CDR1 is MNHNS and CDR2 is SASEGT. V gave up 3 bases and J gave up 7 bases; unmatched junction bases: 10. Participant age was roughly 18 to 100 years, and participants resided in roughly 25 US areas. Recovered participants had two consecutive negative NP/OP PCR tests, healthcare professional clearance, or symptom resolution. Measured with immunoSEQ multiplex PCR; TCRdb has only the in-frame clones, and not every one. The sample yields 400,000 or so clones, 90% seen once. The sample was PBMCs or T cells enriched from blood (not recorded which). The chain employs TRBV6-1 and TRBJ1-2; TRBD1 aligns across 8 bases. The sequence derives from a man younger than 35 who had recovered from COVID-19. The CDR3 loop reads CASSDTRTGRGGYTF. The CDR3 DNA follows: TGTGCCAGCAGTGACACCAGGACAGGGCGTGGTGGCTACACCTTC.